The rows below give T cell receptor beta chains drawn from one sample of a study of T cells in Graves' hyperthyroidism and ophthalmopathy. Using its own MiXCR run on the multiplex PCR reads, TCRdb lists one record per CDR3 protein. Of nearly 600,000 distinct CDR3 sequences in the sample, about 14% were seen once. The sequenced material came from blood. These receptors originate from a woman in her late teens or twenties with Graves' ophthalmopathy. Each CDR3 is given with its conserved first and last residue. A D gene is named only where the DNA matches it firmly. Clone size, where shown, is once, few, many, or a class for clones that have expanded.

clone_size j_call cdr3_length d_call v_call cdr3_nt cdr3_aa
few TRBJ2-2 14 TRBD2 TRBV15 TGTGCCACCAGCAGAGCGGGAGGGCCCGGGGAGCTGTTTTTT CATSRAGGPGELFF
few TRBJ2-7 16 TRBD2 TRBV30 TGTGCCTGGAGTGTAGGGGCTAGCGGGAGGACCCGCGAGCAGTACTTC CAWSVGASGRTREQYF
many TRBJ2-7 17 . TRBV3-1 TGTGCCAGCAGCCAAGATGATTCCGGGCTTTTGACCTACGAGCAGTACTTC CASSQDDSGLLTYEQYF
. TRBJ1-6 16 . TRBV7-6 TGTGCCAGCAGCTTATTAGATGGGGGGTCCAATTCACCCCCCCACTTT CASSLLDGGSNSPPHF
many TRBJ1-1 14 . TRBV11-2 TGTGCCAGCAGCTTAGATCGGAGAGGGTATGAAGCTTTCTTT CASSLDRRGYEAFF
many TRBJ2-1 16 . TRBV28 TGTGCCAGCAGTGCTATCGCGGGGCGGGTCTACAATGAGCAGTTCTTC CASSAIAGRVYNEQFF
. TRBJ2-2 15 . TRBV5-8 TGTGCCAGCAGCCCGGGACGGATTCACACCGGGGAGCTGTTTTTT CASSPGRIHTGELFF
many TRBJ2-1 16 . TRBV5-1 TGCGCCAGCAGATTACGGGGAGAAGGTTACTACAATGAGCAGTTCTTC CASRLRGEGYYNEQFF
. TRBJ2-5 13 TRBD1 TRBV2 TGTGCCAGTACCGGACAGGGAGGAGAGACCCAGTACTTC CASTGQGGETQYF
. TRBJ2-3 14 . TRBV30 TGTGCCTGGAGTGTACGAGCAGGGCCAGATACGCAGTATTTT CAWSVRAGPDTQYF
. TRBJ1-4 18 . TRBV7-2 TGTGCCAGCAGCCAAGAGTGGAGGTGGCCAGGGCTTAATGAAAAACTGTTTTTT CASSQEWRWPGLNEKLFF